This T cell receptor beta chain appears in the sequencing data of a study of blood T cells in healthy people across ages. Isolated PBMCs totaled at least 6 million in each sample. PCR was performed a second time for about 6 to 12 cycles using a sample-barcoded 5' primer and a J-beta primer mix. All samples gave at least 2.5 million CDR3-containing paired-end reads. MiXCR, applied by TCRdb to the 5' RACE reads, yields one record per CDR3 protein. Found here are about 1.5 million distinct CDR3 sequences, approximately 42% of them singletons; the top ten hold more than 4%. A remark on this clonotype: The antigen is unknown.

Study observations and caveats: Donor CMV status was unknown, possibly confounding expanded clonotype changes. In long-lived donors, naive CD4+ cell counts and diversity exceeded those of aged donors.

The CDR3 contains 14 residues. The V gene's germline CDR1 is SGHNT and CDR2 YENEEA. Trimming stripped 6 bases from V and 5 bases from J, with 17 bases between. Sequencing was performed on blood. The chain carries TRBV11-3 and TRBJ2-7; D unclear. This TCR was recovered from a young woman in good health. The CDR3 DNA sequence: TGTGCCAGCAGTCACTACGAGACACCCAACGAGCAGTACTTC. Translating gives CASSHYETPNEQYF.